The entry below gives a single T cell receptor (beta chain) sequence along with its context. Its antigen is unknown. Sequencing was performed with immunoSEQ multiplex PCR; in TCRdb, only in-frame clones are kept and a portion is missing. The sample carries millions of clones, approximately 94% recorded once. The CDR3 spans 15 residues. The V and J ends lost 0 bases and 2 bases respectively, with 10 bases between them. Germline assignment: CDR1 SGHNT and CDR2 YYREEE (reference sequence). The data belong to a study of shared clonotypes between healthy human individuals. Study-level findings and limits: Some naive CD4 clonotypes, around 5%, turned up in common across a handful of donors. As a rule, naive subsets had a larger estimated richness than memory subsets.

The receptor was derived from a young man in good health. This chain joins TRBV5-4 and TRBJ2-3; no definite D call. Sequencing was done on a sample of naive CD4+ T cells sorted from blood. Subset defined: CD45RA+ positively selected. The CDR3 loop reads CASSLASLTTDTQYF. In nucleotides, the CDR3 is TGTGCCAGCAGCTTGGCCAGTCTGACCACAGATACGCAGTATTTT. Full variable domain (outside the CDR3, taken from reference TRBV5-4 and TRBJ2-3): ETGVTQSPTHLIKTRGQQVTLRCSSQSGHNTVSWYQQALGQGPQFIFQYYREEENGRGNFPPRFSGLQFPNYSSELNVNALELDDSALYLCASSLASLTTDTQYFGPGTRLTVL.